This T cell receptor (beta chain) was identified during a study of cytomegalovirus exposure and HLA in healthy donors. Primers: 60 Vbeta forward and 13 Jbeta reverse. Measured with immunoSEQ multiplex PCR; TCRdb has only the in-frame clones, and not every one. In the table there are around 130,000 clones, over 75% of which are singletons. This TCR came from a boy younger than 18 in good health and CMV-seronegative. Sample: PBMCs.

This CDR3 is CASSLGSEGNTIYF. In DNA, the CDR3 is TGTGCCAGCAGCTTAGGGTCCGAGGGAAACACCATATATTTT. The V gene is TRBV7-9, the J gene TRBJ1-3; no clear D. The germline CDR1 and CDR2 sequences are SEHNR and FQNEAQ (reference sequence). This CDR3 region has 14 residues. The V and J ends lost 1 base and 4 bases respectively, with 8 bases between them.